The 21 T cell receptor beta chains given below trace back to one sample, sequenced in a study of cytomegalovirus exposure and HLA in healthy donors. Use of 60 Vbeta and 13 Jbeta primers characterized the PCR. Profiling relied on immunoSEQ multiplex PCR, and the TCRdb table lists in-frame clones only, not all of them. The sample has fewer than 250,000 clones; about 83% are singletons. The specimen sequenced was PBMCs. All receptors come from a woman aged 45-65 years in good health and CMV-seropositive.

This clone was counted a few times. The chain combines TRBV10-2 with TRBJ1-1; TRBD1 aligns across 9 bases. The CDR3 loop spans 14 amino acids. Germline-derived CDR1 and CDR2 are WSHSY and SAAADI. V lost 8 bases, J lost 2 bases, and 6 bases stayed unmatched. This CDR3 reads CASEPTGGNTEAFF. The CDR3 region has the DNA TGCGCCAGCGAACCAACAGGGGGCAACACTGAAGCTTTCTTT.

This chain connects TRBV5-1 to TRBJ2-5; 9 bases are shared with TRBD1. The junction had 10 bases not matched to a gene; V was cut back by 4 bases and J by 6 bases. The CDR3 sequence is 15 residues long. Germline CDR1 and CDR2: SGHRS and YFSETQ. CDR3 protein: CASSIRDRVVKTQYF. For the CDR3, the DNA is TGCGCCAGCAGCATCCGGGACAGGGTTGTAAAGACCCAGTACTTC.

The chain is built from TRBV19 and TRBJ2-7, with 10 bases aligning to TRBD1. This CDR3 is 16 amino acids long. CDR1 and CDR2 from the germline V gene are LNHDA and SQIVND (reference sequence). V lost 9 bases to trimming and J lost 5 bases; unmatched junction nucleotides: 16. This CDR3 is CASMNSPGTGDHEQYF. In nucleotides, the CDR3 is TGTGCCAGCATGAATTCTCCCGGGACAGGGGACCACGAGCAGTACTTC.

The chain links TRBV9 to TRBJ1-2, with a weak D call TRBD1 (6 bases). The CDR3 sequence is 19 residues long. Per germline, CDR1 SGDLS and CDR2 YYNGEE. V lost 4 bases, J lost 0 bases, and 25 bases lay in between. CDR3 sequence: CASSPLTTGLFLSNYGYTF. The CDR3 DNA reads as TGTGCCAGCAGCCCCTTGACAACAGGGTTATTTTTGTCTAACTATGGCTACACCTTC.

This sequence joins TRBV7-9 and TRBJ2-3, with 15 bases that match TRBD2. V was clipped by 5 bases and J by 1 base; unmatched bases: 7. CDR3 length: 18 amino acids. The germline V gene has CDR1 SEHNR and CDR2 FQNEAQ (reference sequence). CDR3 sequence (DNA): TGTGCCAGCAGCCTGGGACTAGCGGGGGGCCCCCGCACAGATACGCAGTATTTT. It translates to CASSLGLAGGPRTDTQYF.

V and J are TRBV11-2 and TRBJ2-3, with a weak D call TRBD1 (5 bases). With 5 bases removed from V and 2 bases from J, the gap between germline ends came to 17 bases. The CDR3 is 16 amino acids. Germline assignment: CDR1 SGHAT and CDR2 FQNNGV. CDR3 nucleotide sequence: TGTGCCAGCAGCCACCCGTCGGCCAGGGACACAGATACGCAGTATTTT. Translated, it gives CASSHPSARDTDTQYF.

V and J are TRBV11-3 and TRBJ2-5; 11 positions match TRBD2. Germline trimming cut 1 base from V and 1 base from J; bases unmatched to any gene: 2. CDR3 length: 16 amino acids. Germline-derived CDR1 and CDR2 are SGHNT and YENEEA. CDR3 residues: CASSLGLAGPQETQYF. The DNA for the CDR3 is TGTGCCAGCAGCTTAGGACTAGCGGGGCCCCAAGAGACCCAGTACTTC.

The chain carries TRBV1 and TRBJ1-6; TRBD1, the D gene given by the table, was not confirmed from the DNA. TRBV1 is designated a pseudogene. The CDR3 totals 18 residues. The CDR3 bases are TGCACCAGCAGCCCTGGCCGGTGCCGCGACAGAAATTGTTCACCCCTCCACTTT. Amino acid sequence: CTSSPGRCRDRNCSPLHF.

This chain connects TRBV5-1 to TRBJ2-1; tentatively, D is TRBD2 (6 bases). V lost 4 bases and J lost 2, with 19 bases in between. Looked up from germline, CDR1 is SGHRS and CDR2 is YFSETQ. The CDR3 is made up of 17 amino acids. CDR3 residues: CASSPSGDFLTYNEQFF. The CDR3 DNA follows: TGCGCCAGCAGCCCCTCGGGGGACTTCCTAACCTACAATGAGCAGTTCTTC.

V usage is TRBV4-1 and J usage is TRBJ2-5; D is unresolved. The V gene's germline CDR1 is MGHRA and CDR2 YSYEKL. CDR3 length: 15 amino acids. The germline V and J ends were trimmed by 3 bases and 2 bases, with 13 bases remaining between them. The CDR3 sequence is CASSHDAVRQETQYF. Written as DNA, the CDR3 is TGCGCCAGCAGCCACGACGCGGTACGACAAGAGACCCAGTACTTC.

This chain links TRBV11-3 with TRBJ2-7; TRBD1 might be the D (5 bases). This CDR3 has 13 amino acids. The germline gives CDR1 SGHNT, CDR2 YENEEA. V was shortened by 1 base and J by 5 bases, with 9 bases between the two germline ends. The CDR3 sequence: CASSLARAHEQYF. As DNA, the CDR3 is TGTGCCAGCAGCTTAGCCAGGGCCCACGAGCAGTACTTC. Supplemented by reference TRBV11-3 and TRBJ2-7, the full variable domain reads EAGVVQSPRYKIIEKKQPVAFWCNPISGHNTLYWYLQNLGQGPELLIRYENEEAVDDSQLPKDRFSAERLKGVDSTLKIQPAELGDSAVYLCASSLARAHEQYFGPGTRLTVT.

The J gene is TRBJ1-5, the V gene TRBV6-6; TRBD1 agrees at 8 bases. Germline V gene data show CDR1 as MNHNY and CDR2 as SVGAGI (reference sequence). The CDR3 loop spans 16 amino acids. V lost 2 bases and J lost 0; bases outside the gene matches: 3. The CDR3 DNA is TGTGCCAGCAGTTACGGACAGGGAAATAGCAATCAGCCCCAGCATTTT. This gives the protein CASSYGQGNSNQPQHF.

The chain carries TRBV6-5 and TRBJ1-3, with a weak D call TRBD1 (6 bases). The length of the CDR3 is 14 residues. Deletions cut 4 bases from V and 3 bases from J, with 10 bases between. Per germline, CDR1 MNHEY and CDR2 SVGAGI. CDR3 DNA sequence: TGTGCCAGCAGTTTACAGGGAAGTGGAAACACCATATATTTT. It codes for CASSLQGSGNTIYF.

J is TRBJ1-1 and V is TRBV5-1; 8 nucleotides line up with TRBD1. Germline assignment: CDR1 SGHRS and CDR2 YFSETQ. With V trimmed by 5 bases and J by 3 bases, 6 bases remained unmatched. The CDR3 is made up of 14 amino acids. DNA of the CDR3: TGCGCCAGCAGAACACAGGGGGAGGACACTGAAGCTTTCTTT. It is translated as CASRTQGEDTEAFF.

For the CDR3, the DNA is TGTGCCACCAGCAGAGGACGGGGACAGGGACAGCTGGCCGCTTTCTTT. Translation: CATSRGRGQGQLAAFF. The rearrangement uses TRBV15 and TRBJ1-1; 9 positions match TRBD1. CDR3 size: 16 residues. Germline V lookup: CDR1 LNHNV, CDR2 YYDKDF (reference sequence). Trimming removed 1 base from V and 11 bases from J; junction bases left unmatched: 14.

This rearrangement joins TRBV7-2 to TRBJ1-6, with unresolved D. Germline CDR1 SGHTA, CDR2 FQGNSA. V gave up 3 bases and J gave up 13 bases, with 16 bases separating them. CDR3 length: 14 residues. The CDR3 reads CASSFAPASEPLHF. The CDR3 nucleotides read TGTGCCAGCAGCTTCGCCCCCGCCAGCGAGCCCCTCCACTTT.

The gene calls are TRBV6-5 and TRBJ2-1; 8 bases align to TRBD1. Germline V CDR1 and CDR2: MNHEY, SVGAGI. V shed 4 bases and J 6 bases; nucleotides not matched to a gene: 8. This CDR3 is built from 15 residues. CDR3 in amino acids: CASSLDRGTRNEQFF. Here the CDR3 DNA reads TGTGCCAGCAGTTTAGACAGGGGTACCCGCAATGAGCAGTTCTTC.

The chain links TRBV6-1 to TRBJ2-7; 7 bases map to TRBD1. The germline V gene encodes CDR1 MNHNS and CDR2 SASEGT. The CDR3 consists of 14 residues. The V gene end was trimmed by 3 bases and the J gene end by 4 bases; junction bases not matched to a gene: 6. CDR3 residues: CASSEGQLLYEQYF. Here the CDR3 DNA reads TGTGCCAGCAGTGAGGGACAGCTGTTATACGAGCAGTACTTC.

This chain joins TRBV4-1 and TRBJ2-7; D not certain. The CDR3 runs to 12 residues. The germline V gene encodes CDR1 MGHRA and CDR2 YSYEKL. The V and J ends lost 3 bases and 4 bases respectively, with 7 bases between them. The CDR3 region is CASSHEEYEQYF. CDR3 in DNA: TGCGCCAGCAGCCATGAGGAGTACGAGCAGTACTTC.

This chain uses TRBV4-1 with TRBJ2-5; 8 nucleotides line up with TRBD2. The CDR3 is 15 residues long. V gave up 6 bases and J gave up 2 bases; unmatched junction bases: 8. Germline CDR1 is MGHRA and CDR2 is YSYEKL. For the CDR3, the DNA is TGCGCCAGCAGGCGGGGGGCCTTGGGGCAAGAGACCCAGTACTTC. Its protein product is CASRRGALGQETQYF.

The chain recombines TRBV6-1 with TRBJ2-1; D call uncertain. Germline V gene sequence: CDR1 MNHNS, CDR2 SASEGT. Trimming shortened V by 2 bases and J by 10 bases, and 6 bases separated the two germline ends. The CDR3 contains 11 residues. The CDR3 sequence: CASSELNEQFF. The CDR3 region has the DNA TGTGCCAGCAGTGAACTAAACGAGCAGTTCTTC.